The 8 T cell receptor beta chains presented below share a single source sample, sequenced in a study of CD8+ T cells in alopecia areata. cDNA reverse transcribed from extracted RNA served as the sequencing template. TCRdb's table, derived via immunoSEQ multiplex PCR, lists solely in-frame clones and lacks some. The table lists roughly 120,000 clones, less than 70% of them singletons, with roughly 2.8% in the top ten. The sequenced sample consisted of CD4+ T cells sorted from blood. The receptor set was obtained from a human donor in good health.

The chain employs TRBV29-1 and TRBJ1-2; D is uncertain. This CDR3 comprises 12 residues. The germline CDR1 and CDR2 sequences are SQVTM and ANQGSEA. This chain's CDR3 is CISFRVNYGYTF. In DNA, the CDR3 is TGCATCAGTTTTCGGGTGAACTATGGCTACACCTTC.

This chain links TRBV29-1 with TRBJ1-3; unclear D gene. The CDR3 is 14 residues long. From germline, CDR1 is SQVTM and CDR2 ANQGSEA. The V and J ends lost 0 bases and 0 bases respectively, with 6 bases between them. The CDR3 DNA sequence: TGCAGCGTTGAAGATGGTCGCTCTGGAAACACCATATATTTT. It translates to CSVEDGRSGNTIYF.

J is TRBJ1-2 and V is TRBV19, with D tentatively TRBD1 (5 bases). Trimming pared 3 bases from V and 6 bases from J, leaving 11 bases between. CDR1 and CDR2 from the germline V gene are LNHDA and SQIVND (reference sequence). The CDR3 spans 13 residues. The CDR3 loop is CASSMEGRDGYTF. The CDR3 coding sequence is TGTGCCAGTAGTATGGAGGGACGAGATGGCTACACCTTC.

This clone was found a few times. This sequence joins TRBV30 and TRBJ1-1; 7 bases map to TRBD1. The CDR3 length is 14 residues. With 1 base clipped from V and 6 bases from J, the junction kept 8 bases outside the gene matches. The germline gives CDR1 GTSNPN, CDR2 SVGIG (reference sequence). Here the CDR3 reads CAWSGVDRASEAFF. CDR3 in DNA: TGTGCCTGGAGTGGGGTAGACAGGGCGTCTGAAGCTTTCTTT.

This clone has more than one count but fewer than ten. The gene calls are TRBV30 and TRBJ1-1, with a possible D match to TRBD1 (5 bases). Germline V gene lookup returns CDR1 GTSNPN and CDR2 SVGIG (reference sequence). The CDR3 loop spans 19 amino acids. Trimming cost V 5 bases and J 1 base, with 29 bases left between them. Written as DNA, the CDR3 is TGTGCCTGGCGGGGGAGCTTCACTGTGGTCGGGCAAACGAACACTGAAGCTTTCTTT. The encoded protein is CAWRGSFTVVGQTNTEAFF.

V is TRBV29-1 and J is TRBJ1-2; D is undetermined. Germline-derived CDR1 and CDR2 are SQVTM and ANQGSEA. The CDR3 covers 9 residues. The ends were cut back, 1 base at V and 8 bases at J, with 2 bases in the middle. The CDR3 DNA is TGCAGCGTTGAAGGCGGCTACACCTTC. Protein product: CSVEGGYTF.

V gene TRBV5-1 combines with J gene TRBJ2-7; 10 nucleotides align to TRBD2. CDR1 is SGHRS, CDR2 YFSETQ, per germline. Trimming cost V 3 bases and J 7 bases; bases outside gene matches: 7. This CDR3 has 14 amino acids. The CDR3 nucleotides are TGCGCCAGCAGCTCGGTCACTAGCGGGGCGGAGCAGTACTTC. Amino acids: CASSSVTSGAEQYF. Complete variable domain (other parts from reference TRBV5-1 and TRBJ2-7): KAGVTQTPRYLIKTRGQQVTLSCSPISGHRSVSWYQQTPGQGLQFLFEYFSETQRNKGNFPGRFSGRQFSNSRSEMNVSTLELGDSALYLCASSSVTSGAEQYFGPGTRLTVT.

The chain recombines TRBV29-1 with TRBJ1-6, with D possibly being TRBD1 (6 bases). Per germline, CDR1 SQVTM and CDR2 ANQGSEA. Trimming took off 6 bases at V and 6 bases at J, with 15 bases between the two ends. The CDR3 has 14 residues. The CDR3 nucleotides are TGCAGCGTAACAATAGGACAGATTAATTCACCCCTCCACTTT. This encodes CSVTIGQINSPLHF. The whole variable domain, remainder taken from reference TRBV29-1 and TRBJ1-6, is SAVISQKPSRDICQRGTSLTIQCQVDSQVTMMFWYRQQPGQSLTLIATANQGSEATYESGFVIDKFPISRPNLTFSTLTVSNMSPEDSSIYLCSVTIGQINSPLHFGNGTRLTVT.